The rows below give T cell receptor beta chains drawn from one sample of a study of PD-L1 blockade in urothelial cancer. Only in-frame clones appear in the TCRdb table, and some are missing; sequencing was by immunoSEQ multiplex PCR. Of about 50,000 clones listed, approximately 85% are singletons. The source was PBMCs, collected around atezolizumab (anti-PD-L1) treatment. The receptors were gathered from a man aged 45-60 years with urothelial cancer. Both conserved end residues are part of each CDR3. A D gene is named only where the DNA matches it firmly. The size of a clone is reported for some rows only, either as once, few or many, or as a class for expanded clones.

CDR3nt,CDR3aa,v_gene,j_gene,d_gene,abundance
TGTGCCAGCAGCTCTAGCGGGAGCTTAAGCCCCACCTACAATGAGCAGTTCTTC,CASSSSGSLSPTYNEQFF,TRBV2,TRBJ2-1,TRBD2,.
TGTGCCAGCAGGGGAGGTGGGTCGAACACCGGGGAGCTGTTTTTT,CASRGGGSNTGELFF,TRBV6-5,TRBJ2-2,.,.
TGTGCCAGCTCACCACGGGAGGGCGACACCGGGGAGCTGTTTTTT,CASSPREGDTGELFF,TRBV18,TRBJ2-2,TRBD2,.
TGTGCCAGCAGCTCACTAGCGGGTCAAAGCGGGGGGCCCAATGAGCAGTTCTTC,CASSSLAGQSGGPNEQFF,TRBV7-6,TRBJ2-1,TRBD2,.
TGTGCCAGTACCCAGGGAGGGTGGGGGGGCAATCAGCCCCAGCATTTT,CASTQGGWGGNQPQHF,TRBV19,TRBJ1-5,.,.
TGTGCCACCAGCAGACTAGCTCGGGCAATTGATACGCAGTATTTT,CATSRLARAIDTQYF,TRBV15,TRBJ2-3,.,.
TGCGCCAGCAGCTTGGAGTTCAGGGACACAGATACGCAGTATTTT,CASSLEFRDTDTQYF,TRBV5-1,TRBJ2-3,.,.
TGTGCCAGCAGGGAACTAGCGAGACAATTCAATACGCAGTATTTT,CASRELARQFNTQYF,TRBV28,TRBJ2-3,TRBD2,.
TGTGCCAGCAGTGCGAGCGGGGTTGGGCAGTATTTT,CASSASGVGQYF,TRBV6-6,TRBJ2-3,TRBD2,.
TGTGCCAGTAGCTCCGCGGGGCAGGTCCATGAAAAACTGTTTTTT,CASSSAGQVHEKLFF,TRBV19,TRBJ1-4,.,.
TGTGCCAGTGGGGCAGCGGGGGGTAATCAGCCCCAGCATTTT,CASGAAGGNQPQHF,TRBV5-5,TRBJ1-5,.,.
TGTGCCAGCAGCCCTAGCGGGGGCAATACCTACGAGCAGTACTTC,CASSPSGGNTYEQYF,TRBV9,TRBJ2-7,TRBD2,once
TGTGCCTGGAGCGGGGGGGCCAGGGCAGATACGCAGTATTTT,CAWSGGARADTQYF,TRBV30,TRBJ2-3,TRBD2,.
TGTGCCAGCTCACATCAGGGCCTACTGACCAATGAGCAGTTCTTC,CASSHQGLLTNEQFF,TRBV28,TRBJ2-1,.,.
TGTGCCAGGGGGCTAGCGGCAAACAATGAGCAGTTCTTC,CARGLAANNEQFF,TRBV6-4,TRBJ2-1,TRBD2,.
TGTGCCAGCAGCGGGGGGCGGGACAGGAAGGCCCAAGAGACCCAGTACTTC,CASSGGRDRKAQETQYF,TRBV5-6,TRBJ2-5,TRBD1,.
TGTGCCAGCAGCAACTGTCCCTTATTAGGATACGGGGAGGATACGCAGTATTTT,CASSNCPLLGYGEDTQYF,TRBV21-1,TRBJ2-3,.,.
TGCGCCAGCCGCCGGACAGCCACCTACGAGCAGTACTTC,CASRRTATYEQYF,TRBV5-1,TRBJ2-7,.,.
TGCGCCAGCAGCCAAGAACCGAGCGGGAGACGGAATGAGCAGTTCTTC,CASSQEPSGRRNEQFF,TRBV4-3,TRBJ2-1,TRBD2,.
TGTGCCAGCAGCAGAGACGTGGGCGGCTACACCTTC,CASSRDVGGYTF,TRBV7-9,TRBJ1-2,.,.
TGTGCCACTCTTTTGACCGGGGAGCTGTTTTTT,CATLLTGELFF,TRBV28,TRBJ2-2,.,.
TGTGCCAGCAGCTTAGGAGGGGCAGGGGCCCTTCTTGAGCAGTTCTTC,CASSLGGAGALLEQFF,TRBV7-6,TRBJ2-1,.,.
TGTGCCAGCAGTGCTCCGACAGATACGCAGTATTTT,CASSAPTDTQYF,TRBV6-1,TRBJ2-3,.,.
TGTGCCAGCACCCTCCGACAGGGCGGGAATTCACCCCTCCACTTT,CASTLRQGGNSPLHF,TRBV7-2,TRBJ1-6,TRBD1,.
TGTGCCAGCAGTCCGCGACAGGGGGCGAATGAGCAGTTCTTC,CASSPRQGANEQFF,TRBV27,TRBJ2-1,TRBD1,.
TGTGCCAGCAGCGTACTCTTTACAGCGGGAGGGCCCGGCTCTGGGGCCAACGTCCTGACTTTC,CASSVLFTAGGPGSGANVLTF,TRBV9,TRBJ2-6,TRBD2,.
TGTGCCATCAGACAGGGAGGGGGGACAGGGGGGTACGAGCAGTACTTC,CAIRQGGGTGGYEQYF,TRBV10-3,TRBJ2-7,TRBD1,once
TGTGCCAGCATCCAATGGACAGGGGATCAGCCCCAGCATTTT,CASIQWTGDQPQHF,TRBV28,TRBJ1-5,TRBD1,.
TGTGCCAGCAGCTCTCGCCAGCGGGGGTTGGTAGATACGCAGTATTTT,CASSSRQRGLVDTQYF,TRBV7-8,TRBJ2-3,TRBD2,once
TGTGCCAGTAGTTTGGCCAGGGCCTACGAGCAGTACTTC,CASSLARAYEQYF,TRBV19,TRBJ2-7,.,.
TGTGCCAGCAGCGCCCCGACAGGGGGAATTAAAGAGACCCAGTACTTC,CASSAPTGGIKETQYF,TRBV5-4,TRBJ2-5,TRBD1,once
TGTGCCTGGAGTTTCAAACAGCTAAATCAGCCCCAGCATTTT,CAWSFKQLNQPQHF,TRBV30,TRBJ1-5,.,.
TGTGCCAGCAGTTTAGGAGGGACAGGGGGAACCGGGGAGCTGTTTTTT,CASSLGGTGGTGELFF,TRBV28,TRBJ2-2,TRBD1,.
TGTGCCAGCAGTACGGGACAGGGTTGGCAAGAGACCCAGTACTTC,CASSTGQGWQETQYF,TRBV7-9,TRBJ2-5,TRBD1,.
TGTGCCAGCAGCTCGGACACTGCAACTAATGAAAAACTGTTTTTT,CASSSDTATNEKLFF,TRBV7-9,TRBJ1-4,.,.
TGTGCCAGCAGTTCGCAAGGGGGACAGGCCTACGAGCAGTACTTC,CASSSQGGQAYEQYF,TRBV28,TRBJ2-7,TRBD1,.
TGTGCCAGCACCGAAGGACAGGGGGATATGGATGAGCAGTTCTTC,CASTEGQGDMDEQFF,TRBV6-1,TRBJ2-1,TRBD1,few
TGTGCCAGTAGTATGGGACAGGGAACTGGGGCCAACGTCCTGACTTTC,CASSMGQGTGANVLTF,TRBV19,TRBJ2-6,TRBD1,.
TGTGCCAGCACTTCATCCCGGACAAGGGGTTCCTATGGCTACACCTTC,CASTSSRTRGSYGYTF,TRBV27,TRBJ1-2,.,.
TGTGCCAGCAGCTTGGGACAGGTCGCCTACAATGAGCAGTTCTTC,CASSLGQVAYNEQFF,TRBV7-9,TRBJ2-1,TRBD1,.
TGTGCCAGCAGCCTCCCGGGGCCTAGCGGGGGGGCGGGTCTCACAGATACGCAGTATTTT,CASSLPGPSGGAGLTDTQYF,TRBV5-4,TRBJ2-3,TRBD2,.
TGCGCCAGCAGTGAGGGACTAGCGGGGGGGCCGAAGTTCTTC,CASSEGLAGGPKFF,TRBV10-1,TRBJ2-1,TRBD2,.